This passage covers 30 T cell receptor beta chains from one sample sequenced in a study of T cells after yellow fever vaccination. TCRdb recomputed calls from the 5' RACE reads with MiXCR, one row per CDR3 protein. The table includes approximately 510,000 distinct CDR3 sequences, 20% to 25% detected once. Source: PBMCs, taken 21 days after the first yellow fever vaccination. Every receptor here comes from a young man who received the YFV17D yellow fever vaccine.

The rearrangement uses TRBV18 and TRBJ2-5, with 8 positions matching TRBD2. V shed 3 bases and J 1 base; nucleotides not matched to a gene: 7. The CDR3 length is 16 residues. In germline, CDR1 is KGHSH, CDR2 LQKENI. The CDR3 sequence is CASSPPGLGFQETQYF. CDR3 coding DNA: TGTGCCAGCTCACCCCCGGGACTAGGCTTCCAAGAGACCCAGTACTTC.

The chain combines TRBV4-2 with TRBJ1-2; D unclear. Germline assignment: CDR1 LGHNA and CDR2 YNFKEQ. V lost 1 base, J lost 1 base, and 10 bases lay in between. The CDR3 consists of 15 residues. The CDR3 is CASSQVSGINYGYTF. DNA for the CDR3: TGTGCCAGCAGCCAAGTTTCGGGCATTAACTATGGCTACACCTTC.

This clonotype was counted a few times. V usage is TRBV10-3 and J usage is TRBJ1-1; 7 bases align to TRBD1. CDR1 and CDR2 from the germline V gene are ENHRY and SYGVKD. The CDR3 is made up of 13 amino acids. Germline trimming cut 3 bases from V and 8 bases from J; bases unmatched to any gene: 6. The CDR3 coding sequence is TGTGCCATCAGTGATAGGGACAGTTTAGAAGCTTTCTTT. Translation: CAISDRDSLEAFF.

The chain joins TRBV10-3 to TRBJ2-1; 9 bases line up with TRBD1. This CDR3 is built from 13 residues. V shed 6 bases, J shed 5 bases, and the junction held 2 bases outside the gene matches. Germline assignment: CDR1 ENHRY and CDR2 SYGVKD. The CDR3 sequence is CAISRDRDNEQFF. In nucleotides, the CDR3 is TGTGCCATCAGCCGGGACAGGGACAATGAGCAGTTCTTC.

The rearrangement links TRBV27 to TRBJ2-7, with D possibly being TRBD1 (6 bases). V was trimmed by 4 bases and J by 2 bases, leaving 21 bases between them. Germline-derived CDR1 and CDR2 are MNHEY and SMNVEV (reference sequence). The CDR3 has 17 amino acids. In DNA, the CDR3 is TGTGCCAGCAGTTCATACAACCTTACAACAGGGACCTACGAGCAGTACGTC. Translated, it gives CASSSYNLTTGTYEQYV.

This clonotype has only a few counts. This chain connects TRBV5-5 to TRBJ2-7; D is perhaps TRBD2 (5 bases). CDR1 SGHKS and CDR2 YYEKEE come from the germline V gene (reference sequence). Trimming shortened V by 4 bases and J by 1 base, and 12 bases separated the two germline ends. The CDR3 covers 14 residues. The chain's CDR3 is CASSVVGGSYEQYF. The DNA of the CDR3 is TGTGCCAGCAGCGTGGTCGGAGGATCCTACGAGCAGTACTTC.

J is TRBJ2-6 and V is TRBV6-1; the match to TRBD1 covers 7 bases. Germline V gives CDR1 MNHNS, CDR2 SASEGT. V gave up 6 bases and J gave up 2 bases; unmatched junction bases: 4. The length of the CDR3 is 15 residues. CDR3 residues: CASRDTGAGANVLTF. In DNA form, the CDR3 reads TGTGCCAGCAGGGATACAGGGGCTGGGGCCAACGTCCTGACTTTC.

In its sample, this clonotype was seen a few times. This chain links TRBV10-3 with TRBJ2-5; no clear D. The V gene's germline CDR1 is ENHRY and CDR2 SYGVKD. The V gene lost 6 bases and the J gene lost 5 bases, with 7 bases spanning the gap. The CDR3 sequence is 11 residues long. CDR3 coding DNA: TGTGCCATCAGGGAGATGGAGACCCAGTACTTC. Amino acid sequence: CAIREMETQYF.

This clonotype was recorded a few times. The chain recombines TRBV5-1 with TRBJ2-6; TRBD2 is a possible D gene (7 bases). The CDR3 sequence is 16 residues long. Trimming pared 0 bases from V and 3 bases from J, leaving 10 bases between. Germline CDR1 reads SGHRS; CDR2 reads YFSETQ. CDR3 DNA: TGCGCCAGCAGCTTGGAGGGGGGGTTTGGGGCCAACGTCCTGACTTTC. Amino acid sequence: CASSLEGGFGANVLTF.

The sample holds one count of this clonotype. The chain is built from TRBV7-2 and TRBJ2-3; no definite D call. The CDR3 contains 13 residues. Germline CDR1 reads SGHTA; CDR2 reads FQGNSA. V was pared by 4 bases and J by 5 bases, with 10 bases between. The CDR3 DNA reads as TGTGCCAGCAGCTACTCTTCGGGAGATACGCAGTATTTT. This gives the protein CASSYSSGDTQYF.

This clonotype has only a few counts. CDR3 coding DNA: TGTGCCAGCGGCGGGGAGTGGACTAGCGGGGCCCGCCGCAGCCATGGAGCGCAGTATTTT. The encoded protein is CASGGEWTSGARRSHGAQYF. The chain combines TRBV4-2 with TRBJ2-3; 12 bases line up with TRBD2. The CDR3 covers 20 residues. V shed 8 bases, J shed 10 bases, and the junction held 28 bases outside the gene matches. CDR1 and CDR2 (germline): LGHNA, YNFKEQ.

This clonotype was seen more than once but under ten times. The J gene is TRBJ2-1, the V gene TRBV6-1; D ambiguous. Germline V gene lookup returns CDR1 MNHNS and CDR2 SASEGT. Trimming pared 8 bases from V and 0 bases from J, leaving 11 bases between. CDR3 length equals 14 residues. CDR3 sequence: CASGSSSSYNEQFF. DNA for the CDR3: TGTGCCAGCGGATCGTCGAGCTCCTACAATGAGCAGTTCTTC.

This chain links TRBV5-1 with TRBJ2-6; TRBD2 matches at 9 bases. Trimming took 3 bases from V and 1 from J; bases not matched to a gene: 8. Per the germline V gene, CDR1 is SGHRS and CDR2 is YFSETQ. The CDR3 extends over 18 amino acids. The chain's CDR3 is CASSWGAGGQSGANVLTF. The CDR3 region has the DNA TGCGCCAGCAGCTGGGGAGCGGGGGGCCAGTCTGGGGCCAACGTCCTGACTTTC.

As concerns this clonotype: A much larger clone lies a single base off, so this may be a read error. The CDR3 spells CAIGPYNQPQHF. Here the CDR3 DNA reads TGTGCCATCGGACCGTACAATCAGCCCCAGCATTTT. The chain carries TRBV10-3 and TRBJ1-5; D uncertain. CDR1 and CDR2 (germline): ENHRY, SYGVKD. V was trimmed by 8 bases and J by 3 bases, leaving 8 bases between them. The CDR3 is made up of 12 amino acids.

The rearrangement uses TRBV4-1 and TRBJ2-3; TRBD1 agrees at 9 bases. J lost 1 base, V lost 5 bases, and 10 bases had no gene match. The length of the CDR3 is 17 residues. In germline, CDR1 is MGHRA, CDR2 YSYEKL. CDR3 residues: CASSNKQGARGTDTQYF. The DNA for the CDR3 is TGCGCCAGCAGCAATAAACAGGGGGCGCGAGGCACAGATACGCAGTATTTT.

The chain couples TRBV9 to TRBJ2-2; no clear D gene. The CDR3 spans 15 residues. V lost 3 bases, J lost 6 bases, and 15 bases lay in between. Germline CDR1 reads SGDLS; CDR2 reads YYNGEE. CDR3 in amino acids: CASSDPPRSPGELFF. CDR3 nucleotide sequence: TGTGCCAGCAGCGACCCGCCCCGAAGTCCCGGGGAGCTGTTTTTT.

The rearrangement links TRBV28 to TRBJ1-4; tentatively, D is TRBD1 (5 bases). V lost 6 bases and J 12 bases, leaving 11 bases between the germline ends. Per the germline V gene, CDR1 is MDHEN and CDR2 is SYDVKM. The length of the CDR3 is 11 residues. This CDR3 reads CASSVPGELFF. Written as DNA, the CDR3 is TGTGCCAGCAGCGTCCCGGGGGAACTGTTTTTT.

The V call is TRBV12-3 or TRBV12-4, the J call TRBJ1-5; a possible D gene is TRBD1 (6 bases). Trimming took off 5 bases at V and 10 bases at J, with 12 bases between the two ends. The CDR3 has 12 amino acids. The CDR3 sequence is CASSRRGDPQHF. The CDR3 coding sequence is TGTGCCAGCAGTCGAAGGGGGGATCCCCAGCATTTT.

In this sample, this clonotype turned up a few times. The V call is TRBV12-3 or TRBV12-4, the J call TRBJ1-2; a weak D match, TRBD1 (6 bases). The CDR3 totals 14 residues. V was cut by 3 bases and J by 8 bases, with 16 bases left in between. CDR3 bases: TGTGCCAGCAGTTTGCAGGGGTCCCAGTCCGGCTACACCTTC. It encodes CASSLQGSQSGYTF.

This clonotype was detected a few times. J is TRBJ1-1 and V is TRBV7-9; D is undetermined. V lost 5 bases and J lost 4, with 8 bases in between. Germline lookup yields CDR1 SEHNR and CDR2 FQNEAQ (reference sequence). CDR3 length: 12 amino acids. The CDR3 nucleotides read TGTGCCAGCAGCGGACGGACCACTGAAGCTTTCTTT. Protein: CASSGRTTEAFF.

This chain connects TRBV27 to TRBJ2-1; D unclear. The germline V and J ends were trimmed by 8 bases and 0 bases, with 8 bases remaining between them. CDR1 MNHEY and CDR2 SMNVEV come from the germline V gene (reference sequence). This CDR3 is built from 13 residues. The CDR3 DNA reads as TGTGCCAGCCGTCCCAACTCCTACAATGAGCAGTTCTTC. Translating gives CASRPNSYNEQFF.

At least ten counts were recorded for this clonotype. The chain couples TRBV11-1 to TRBJ2-1; 11 bases match TRBD2. The germline V gene has CDR1 SGHAT and CDR2 FQDESV (reference sequence). The CDR3 extends over 17 amino acids. V lost 5 bases, J lost 4 bases, and 10 bases stayed unmatched. The CDR3 is CASSPDASGGSYNEQFF. The CDR3 DNA is TGTGCCAGCAGCCCCGACGCTAGCGGGGGGTCTTACAATGAGCAGTTCTTC.

This clonotype showed up just a few times. The chain recombines TRBV5-4 with TRBJ2-6; D possibly uses TRBD1 or TRBD2 (5 bases each). Trimming shortened V by 5 bases and J by 0 bases, and 12 bases separated the two germline ends. CDR3 length: 16 residues. Germline CDR1 SGHNT, CDR2 YYREEE (reference sequence). The CDR3 is CASRMGRHSGANVLTF. The CDR3 region has the DNA TGTGCCAGCAGAATGGGACGGCACTCTGGGGCCAACGTCCTGACTTTC. The full variable domain, its missing parts supplied by reference TRBV5-4 and TRBJ2-6, is ETGVTQSPTHLIKTRGQQVTLRCSSQSGHNTVSWYQQALGQGPQFIFQYYREEENGRGNFPPRFSGLQFPNYSSELNVNALELDDSALYLCASRMGRHSGANVLTFGAGSRLTVL.

The gene calls are TRBV6-2 or TRBV6-3 and TRBJ2-5, with 7 nucleotides matching TRBD2. Germline CDR1 MNHEY, CDR2 SVGEGT. The length of the CDR3 is 15 residues. V shed 6 bases, J shed 9 bases, and the junction held 16 bases outside the gene matches. CDR3 loop: CASSYPAGEVLSQYF. DNA of the CDR3: TGTGCCAGCAGCTACCCCGCGGGGGAGGTCCTGTCCCAGTACTTC.

The chain joins TRBV25-1 to TRBJ2-2; D possibly corresponds to TRBD1 (7 bases). V was shortened by 3 bases and J by 4 bases, with 12 bases between the two germline ends. CDR1 and CDR2 from the germline V gene are MGHDK and SYGVNS. This CDR3 contains 15 residues. This CDR3 is CASSDIRGVTGELFF. In nucleotides, the CDR3 is TGTGCCAGCAGTGATATCAGGGGGGTCACCGGGGAGCTGTTTTTT.

V usage is TRBV3-1 and J usage is TRBJ2-3; D not resolved. V lost 2 bases, J lost 7 bases, and 7 bases lay in between. There are 12 residues in the CDR3. The germline gives CDR1 LGHDT, CDR2 YNNKEL (reference sequence). CDR3 nucleotides: TGTGCCAGCAGCCAATATAAGAATACGCAGTATTTT. Protein sequence: CASSQYKNTQYF.

This clonotype came up many times. This chain joins TRBV6-5 and TRBJ2-3; the D gene could be TRBD1 or TRBD2 (5 bases each). The CDR3 has 17 residues. Germline-derived CDR1 and CDR2 are MNHEY and SVGAGI. V was clipped by 5 bases and J by 2 bases, with 20 bases between them. CDR3: CASSISPGRGYTDTQYF. For the CDR3, the DNA is TGTGCCAGCAGTATATCCCCGGGACGGGGATACACAGATACGCAGTATTTT.

This clonotype was detected once. The chain couples TRBV6-2 or TRBV6-3 to TRBJ1-5; D is uncertain. The CDR3 length is 16 residues. Germline-derived CDR1 and CDR2 are MNHEY and SVGEGT. V shed 8 bases and J shed 1 base, with 18 bases lying between them. The CDR3 loop reads CASDSGRLRSNQPQHF. In DNA form, the CDR3 reads TGTGCCAGCGATTCGGGTAGGTTGAGAAGCAATCAGCCCCAGCATTTT.

This clonotype turned up a few times. The chain is built from TRBV28 and TRBJ1-5; D is unclear. Trimming took off 1 base at V and 7 bases at J, with 5 bases between the two ends. Germline CDR1 MDHEN, CDR2 SYDVKM. The CDR3 totals 12 residues. The CDR3 loop reads CASSLYKQPQHF. In nucleotides, the CDR3 is TGTGCCAGCAGTTTATACAAGCAGCCCCAGCATTTT.

In its sample, this clonotype was seen a few times. This sequence joins TRBV6-2 or TRBV6-3 and TRBJ2-2; D might be TRBD1 (5 bases). The CDR3 has 22 residues. Per germline, CDR1 MNHEY and CDR2 SVGEGT. The germline V and J ends were trimmed by 2 bases and 0 bases, with 28 bases remaining between them. The CDR3 loop is CASSYLVGVVLQVATNTGELFF. The CDR3 DNA reads as TGTGCCAGCAGTTACCTCGTTGGGGTTGTATTACAGGTTGCTACGAACACCGGGGAGCTGTTTTTT.